This T cell receptor beta chain originates from a study of T cell repertoires in cytomegalovirus infection. Across the whole study: CMV infection together with matching HLA type was indicated by public TCR beta signatures. Broader study findings: Accumulated public TCR beta family frequency recognized individuals carrying CMV together with the relevant HLA. CMV-specific HLA-C-restricted TCR beta clonotypes dominated the ex vivo response.

CDR3 length equals 16 residues. Trimming removed 0 bases from V and 7 bases from J, with 17 bases in between. CDR1 ENHRY and CDR2 SYGVKD come from the germline V gene. The sample holds a few counts of this clonotype. Its matching antigen is unknown. TCRdb reprocessed the reads with MiXCR, giving one entry per CDR3 protein. The data show about 830,000 distinct CDR3 sequences, about 33% seen once. The chain links TRBV10-3 to TRBJ2-3; D might be TRBD2 (5 bases). The specimen was cultured CD8+ T cells from PBMCs, collected from culture after CMV antigen stimulation. The clonotype was recovered from a human donor in good health (CMV status not recorded). Some clones in this sample may be carry-over from other donors' samples. CDR3 nucleotides: TGTGCCATCAGTGAGTCGCCCGACTACCAGGAGAATACGCAGTATTTT. This translates into CAISESPDYQENTQYF.